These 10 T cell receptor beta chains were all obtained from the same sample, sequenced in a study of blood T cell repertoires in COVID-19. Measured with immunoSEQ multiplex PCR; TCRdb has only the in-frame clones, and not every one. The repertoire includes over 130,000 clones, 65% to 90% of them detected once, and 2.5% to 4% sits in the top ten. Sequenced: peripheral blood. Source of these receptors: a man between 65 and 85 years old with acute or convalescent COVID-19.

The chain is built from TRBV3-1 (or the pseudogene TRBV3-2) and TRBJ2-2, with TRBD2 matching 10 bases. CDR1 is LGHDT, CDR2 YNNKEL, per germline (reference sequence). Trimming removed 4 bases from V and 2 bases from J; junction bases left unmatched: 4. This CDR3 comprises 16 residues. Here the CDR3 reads CASSPWTSGNTGELFF. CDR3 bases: TGTGCCAGCAGCCCCTGGACTAGCGGAAACACCGGGGAGCTGTTTTTT.

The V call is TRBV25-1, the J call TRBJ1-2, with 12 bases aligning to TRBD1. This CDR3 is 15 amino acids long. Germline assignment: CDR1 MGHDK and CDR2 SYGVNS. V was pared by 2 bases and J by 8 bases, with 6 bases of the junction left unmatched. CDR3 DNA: TGTGCCAGCAGTGAACCGGGACAGGGGGCTCGGGGCTACACCTTC. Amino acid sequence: CASSEPGQGARGYTF.

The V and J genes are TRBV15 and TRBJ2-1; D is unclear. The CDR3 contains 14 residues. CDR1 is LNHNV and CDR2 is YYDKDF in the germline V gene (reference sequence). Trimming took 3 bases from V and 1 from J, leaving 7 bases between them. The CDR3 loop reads CATSSQFSYNEQFF. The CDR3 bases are TGTGCCACCAGCAGTCAATTTTCCTACAATGAGCAGTTCTTC.

CDR3 sequence reads: CASSPGPVSTEAFF. The DNA for the CDR3 is TGCGCCAGCAGCCCAGGGCCGGTTTCCACTGAAGCTTTCTTT. V is TRBV4-3 and J is TRBJ1-1; possibly TRBD1 for D (5 bases). Trimming left V 4 bases short and J 4 bases short, with 13 bases between. In germline, CDR1 is LGHNA, CDR2 YSLEER. This CDR3 region has 14 residues.

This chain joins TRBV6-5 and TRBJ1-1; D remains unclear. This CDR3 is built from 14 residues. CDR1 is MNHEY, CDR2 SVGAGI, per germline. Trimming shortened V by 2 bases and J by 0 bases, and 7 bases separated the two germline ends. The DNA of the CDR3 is TGTGCCAGCAGTTACGAGGGAGTGAACACTGAAGCTTTCTTT. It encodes CASSYEGVNTEAFF.

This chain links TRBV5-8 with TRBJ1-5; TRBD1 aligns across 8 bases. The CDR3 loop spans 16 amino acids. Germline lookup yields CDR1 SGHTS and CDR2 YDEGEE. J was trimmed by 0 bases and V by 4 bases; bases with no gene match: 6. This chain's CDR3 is CASSKRQGHSNQPQHF. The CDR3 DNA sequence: TGTGCCAGCAGCAAACGACAGGGGCATAGCAATCAGCCCCAGCATTTT.

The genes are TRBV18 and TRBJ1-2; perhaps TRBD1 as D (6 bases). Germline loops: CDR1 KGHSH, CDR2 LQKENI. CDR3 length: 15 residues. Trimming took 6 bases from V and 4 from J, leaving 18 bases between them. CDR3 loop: CASSPSIGGFYGYTF. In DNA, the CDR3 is TGTGCCAGCTCCCCCTCGATTGGGGGCTTCTATGGCTACACCTTC.

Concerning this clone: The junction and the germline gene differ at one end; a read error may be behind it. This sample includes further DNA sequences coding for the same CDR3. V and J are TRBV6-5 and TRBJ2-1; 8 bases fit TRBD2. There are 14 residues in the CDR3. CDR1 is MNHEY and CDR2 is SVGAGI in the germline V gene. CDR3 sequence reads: CASSSSGRENEQFF. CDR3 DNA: TGTGCTAGCAGTTCAAGCGGGAGAGAGAATGAGCAGTTCTTC.

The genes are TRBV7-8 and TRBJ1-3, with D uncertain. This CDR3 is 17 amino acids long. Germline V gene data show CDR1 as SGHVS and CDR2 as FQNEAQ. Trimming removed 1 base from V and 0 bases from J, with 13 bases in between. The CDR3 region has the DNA TGTGCCAGCAGCTTAGTTCCAGGCAGCAACTCTGGAAACACCATATATTTT. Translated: CASSLVPGSNSGNTIYF.

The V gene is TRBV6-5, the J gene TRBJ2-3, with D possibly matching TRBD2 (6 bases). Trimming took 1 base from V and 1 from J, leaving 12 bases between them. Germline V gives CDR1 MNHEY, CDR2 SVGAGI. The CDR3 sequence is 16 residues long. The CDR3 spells CASSYWRDPRTDTQYF. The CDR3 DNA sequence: TGTGCCAGCAGTTACTGGCGGGATCCCCGCACAGATACGCAGTATTTT.